This T cell receptor beta chain was identified in a study of blood T cell repertoires in COVID-19. Study in general: Spain, Italy and the United States supplied samples that represented acute and convalescent COVID-19. T cells, B-cell-depleted T cells, or PBMCs supplied cDNA or gDNA.

Original data processing: Estimated nucleated cell counts came from reference gene primer amplification. Libraries were prepared by immunoSEQ multiplex PCR; TCRdb keeps only in-frame clonotypes and omits some of them. Clone size and the V and J calls come from that table; the DNA yielded D and trimming. This sample has about 35,000 clones, with 80% to 90% found just once. From germline, CDR1 is SGHAT and CDR2 FQNNGV. The V end was cut by 1 base, the J end by 7 bases, with 11 bases between. The CDR3 consists of 13 residues. The receptor comes from a man at least 80 years old with active COVID-19. Sequencing was done on a sample of peripheral blood. V usage is TRBV11-2 and J usage is TRBJ2-7; D is perhaps TRBD1 (6 bases). The CDR3 here is CASSLAGVREQYF. CDR3 DNA sequence: TGTGCCAGCAGCTTAGCAGGGGTGAGGGAGCAGTACTTC.